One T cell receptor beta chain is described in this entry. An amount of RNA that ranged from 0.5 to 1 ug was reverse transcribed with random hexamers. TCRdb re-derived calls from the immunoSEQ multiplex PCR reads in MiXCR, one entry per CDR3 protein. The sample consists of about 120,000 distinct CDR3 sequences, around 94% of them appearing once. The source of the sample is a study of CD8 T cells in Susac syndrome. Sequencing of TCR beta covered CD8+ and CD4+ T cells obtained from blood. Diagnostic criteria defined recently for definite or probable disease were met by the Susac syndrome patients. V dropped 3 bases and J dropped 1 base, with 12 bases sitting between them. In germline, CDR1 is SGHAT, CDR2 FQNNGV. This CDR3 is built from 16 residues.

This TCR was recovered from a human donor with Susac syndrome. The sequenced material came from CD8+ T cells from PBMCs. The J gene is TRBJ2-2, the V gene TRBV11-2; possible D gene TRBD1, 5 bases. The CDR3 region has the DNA TGTGCCAGCAGCTTTCCCCAGGGTGGGAACACCGGGGAGCTGTTTTTT. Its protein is CASSFPQGGNTGELFF.